This TCR beta chain was identified in a study of tumor T cells in aggressive B-cell lymphoma. The CDR3 length is 15 residues. Germline V lookup: CDR1 SGHNT, CDR2 YYREEE (reference sequence). V was pared by 0 bases and J by 5 bases, with 14 bases between. Sequenced by immunoSEQ multiplex PCR; TCRdb stores in-frame clones only, minus some. The sample includes fewer than 3,500 clones, roughly 85% seen only once; the top ten take around 15%. The sequencing input was tumor tissue. This chain links TRBV5-4 with TRBJ1-1, with a weak D call TRBD1 (6 bases). The sequence was obtained from an adult with diffuse large B cell lymphoma. Some clones in this sample may be carry-over from other donors' samples. The CDR3 region has the DNA TGTGCCAGCAGCTTGGGGGGGCGGGTTGAAACTGAAGCTTTCTTT. It specifies CASSLGGRVETEAFF.